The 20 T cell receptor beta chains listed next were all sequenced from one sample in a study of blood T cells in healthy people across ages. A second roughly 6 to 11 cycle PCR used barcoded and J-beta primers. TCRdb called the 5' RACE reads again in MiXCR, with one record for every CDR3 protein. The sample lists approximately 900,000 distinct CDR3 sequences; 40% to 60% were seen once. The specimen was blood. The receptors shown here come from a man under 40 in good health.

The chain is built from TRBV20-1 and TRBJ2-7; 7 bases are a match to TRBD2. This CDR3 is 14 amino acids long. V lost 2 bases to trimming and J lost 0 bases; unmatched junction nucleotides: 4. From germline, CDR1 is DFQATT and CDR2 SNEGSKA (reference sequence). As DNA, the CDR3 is TGCAGTGCTAGATGGGGGGGAACCTCCTACGAGCAGTACTTC. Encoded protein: CSARWGGTSYEQYF.

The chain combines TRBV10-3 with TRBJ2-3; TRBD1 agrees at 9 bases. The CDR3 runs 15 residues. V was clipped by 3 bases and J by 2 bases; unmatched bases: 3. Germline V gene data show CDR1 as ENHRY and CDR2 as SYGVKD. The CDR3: CAISDTGGPTDTQYF. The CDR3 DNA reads TGTGCCATCAGTGATACAGGGGGCCCCACAGATACGCAGTATTTT.

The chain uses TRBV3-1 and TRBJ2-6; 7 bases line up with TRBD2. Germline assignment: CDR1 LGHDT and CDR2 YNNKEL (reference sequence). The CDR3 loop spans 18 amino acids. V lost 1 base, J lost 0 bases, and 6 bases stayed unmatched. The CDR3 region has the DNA TGTGCCAGCAGCCAAGTGGAAGGGGACTACTCTGGGGCCAACGTCCTGACTTTC. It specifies CASSQVEGDYSGANVLTF.

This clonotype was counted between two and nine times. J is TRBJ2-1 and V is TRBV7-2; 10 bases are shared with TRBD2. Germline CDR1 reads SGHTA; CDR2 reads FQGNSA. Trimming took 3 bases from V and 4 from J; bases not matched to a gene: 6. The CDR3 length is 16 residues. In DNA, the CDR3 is TGTGCCAGCAGCTTTAGCGGGGGGACGTTATACAATGAGCAGTTCTTC. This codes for CASSFSGGTLYNEQFF.

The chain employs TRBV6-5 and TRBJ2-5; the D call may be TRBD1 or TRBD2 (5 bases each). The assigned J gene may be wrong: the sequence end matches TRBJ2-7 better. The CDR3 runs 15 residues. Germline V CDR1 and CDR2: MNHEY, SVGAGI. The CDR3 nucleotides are TGTGCCAGCGCATGGGACCCGGCCGAACCCTACGAGCAGTACTTC. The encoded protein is CASAWDPAEPYEQYF.

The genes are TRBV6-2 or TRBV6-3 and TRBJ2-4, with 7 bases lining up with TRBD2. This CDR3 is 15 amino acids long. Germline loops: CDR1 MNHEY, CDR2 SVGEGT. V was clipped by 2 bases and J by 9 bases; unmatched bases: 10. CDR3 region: CASSYDGTGGGIQYF. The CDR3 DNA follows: TGTGCCAGCAGTTACGATGGGACGGGGGGAGGCATTCAGTACTTC.

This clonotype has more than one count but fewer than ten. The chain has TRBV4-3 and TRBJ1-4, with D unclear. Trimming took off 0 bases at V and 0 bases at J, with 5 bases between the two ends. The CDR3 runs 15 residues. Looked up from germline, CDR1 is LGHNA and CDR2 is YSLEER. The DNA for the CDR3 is TGCGCCAGCAGCCAAGAACTAGCAACTAATGAAAAACTGTTTTTT. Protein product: CASSQELATNEKLFF.

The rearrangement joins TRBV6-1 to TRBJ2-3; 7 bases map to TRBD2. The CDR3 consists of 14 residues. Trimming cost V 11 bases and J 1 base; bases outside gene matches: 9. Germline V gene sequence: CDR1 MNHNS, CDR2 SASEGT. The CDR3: CALSAGERTDTQYF. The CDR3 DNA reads TGTGCCCTCAGCGCGGGGGAACGCACAGATACGCAGTATTTT.

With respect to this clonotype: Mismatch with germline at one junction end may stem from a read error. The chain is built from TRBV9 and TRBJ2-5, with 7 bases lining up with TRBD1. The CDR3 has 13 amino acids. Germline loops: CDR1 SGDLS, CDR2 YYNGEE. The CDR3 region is CASSPSDRETQYF. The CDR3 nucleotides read TGTGCCAGCAGCCCCAGTGACAGGGAGACCCAGTATTTC.

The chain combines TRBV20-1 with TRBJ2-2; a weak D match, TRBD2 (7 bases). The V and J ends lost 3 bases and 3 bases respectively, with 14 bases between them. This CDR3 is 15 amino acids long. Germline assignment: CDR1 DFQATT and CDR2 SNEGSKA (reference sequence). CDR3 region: CSASGAGADTGELFF. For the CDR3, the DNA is TGCAGTGCTAGCGGCGCGGGGGCTGACACCGGGGAGCTGTTTTTT.

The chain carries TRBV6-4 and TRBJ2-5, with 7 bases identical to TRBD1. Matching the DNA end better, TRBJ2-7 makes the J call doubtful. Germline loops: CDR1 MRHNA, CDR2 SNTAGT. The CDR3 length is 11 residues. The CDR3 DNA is TGTGCCAGCAGAGGACAGGCCGAGCAGTACTTC. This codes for CASRGQAEQYF.

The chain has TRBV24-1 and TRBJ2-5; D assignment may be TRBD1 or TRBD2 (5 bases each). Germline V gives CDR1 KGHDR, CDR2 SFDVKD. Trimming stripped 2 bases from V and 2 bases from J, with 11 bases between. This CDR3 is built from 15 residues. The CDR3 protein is CATSDSGRPQETQYF. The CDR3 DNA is TGTGCCACCAGTGATTCGGGACGGCCTCAAGAGACCCAGTACTTC.

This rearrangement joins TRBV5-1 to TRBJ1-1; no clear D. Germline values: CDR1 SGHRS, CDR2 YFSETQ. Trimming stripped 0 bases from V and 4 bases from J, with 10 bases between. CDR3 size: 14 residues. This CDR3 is CASSLGQSGTEAFF. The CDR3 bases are TGCGCCAGCAGCTTGGGCCAGTCCGGCACTGAAGCTTTCTTT.

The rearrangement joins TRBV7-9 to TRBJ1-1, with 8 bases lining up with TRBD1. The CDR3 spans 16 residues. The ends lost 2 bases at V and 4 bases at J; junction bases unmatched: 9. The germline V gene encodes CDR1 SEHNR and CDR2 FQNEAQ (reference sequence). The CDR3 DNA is TGTGCCAGCAGCTTAAAATTTGGGACAGGAGGCACTGAAGCTTTCTTT. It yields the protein CASSLKFGTGGTEAFF. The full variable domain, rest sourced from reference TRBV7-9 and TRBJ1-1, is DTGVSQNPRHKITKRGQNVTFRCDPISEHNRLYWYRQTLGQGPEFLTYFQNEAQLEKSRLLSDRFSAERPKGSFSTLEIQRTEQGDSAMYLCASSLKFGTGGTEAFFGQGTRLTVV.

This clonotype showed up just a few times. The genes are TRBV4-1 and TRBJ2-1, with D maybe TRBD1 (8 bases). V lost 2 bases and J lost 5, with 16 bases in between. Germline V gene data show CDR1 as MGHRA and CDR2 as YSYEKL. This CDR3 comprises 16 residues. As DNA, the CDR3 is TGCGCCAGCAGCCAAATTACAGGGGGGGAAAACAATGAGCAGTTCTTC. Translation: CASSQITGGENNEQFF.

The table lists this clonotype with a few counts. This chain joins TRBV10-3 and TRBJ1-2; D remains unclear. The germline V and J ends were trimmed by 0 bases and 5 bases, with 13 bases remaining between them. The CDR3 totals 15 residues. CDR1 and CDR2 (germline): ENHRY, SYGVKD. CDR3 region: CAISESKGAGYGYTF. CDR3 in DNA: TGTGCCATCAGTGAGTCAAAGGGAGCCGGTTATGGCTACACCTTC.

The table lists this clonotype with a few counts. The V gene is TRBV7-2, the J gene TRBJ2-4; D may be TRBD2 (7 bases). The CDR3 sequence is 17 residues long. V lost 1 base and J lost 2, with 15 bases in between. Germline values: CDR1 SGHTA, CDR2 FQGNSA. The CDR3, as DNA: TGTGCCAGCAGCTTAGTAGGGGGGGGCGCGTCCAAAAACATTCAGTACTTC. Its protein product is CASSLVGGGASKNIQYF. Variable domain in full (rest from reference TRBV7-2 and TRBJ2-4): GAGVSQSPSNKVTEKGKDVELRCDPISGHTALYWYRQSLGQGLEFLIYFQGNSAPDKSGLPSDRFSAERTGGSVSTLTIQRTQQEDSAVYLCASSLVGGGASKNIQYFGAGTRLSVL.

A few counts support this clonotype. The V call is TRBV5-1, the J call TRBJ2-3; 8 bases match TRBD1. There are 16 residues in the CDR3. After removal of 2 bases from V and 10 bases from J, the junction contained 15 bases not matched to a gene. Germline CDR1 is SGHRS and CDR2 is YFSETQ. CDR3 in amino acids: CASSLDRGVQRGSQYF. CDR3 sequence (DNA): TGCGCCAGCAGCTTAGACAGGGGCGTTCAAAGGGGGTCGCAGTATTTT.

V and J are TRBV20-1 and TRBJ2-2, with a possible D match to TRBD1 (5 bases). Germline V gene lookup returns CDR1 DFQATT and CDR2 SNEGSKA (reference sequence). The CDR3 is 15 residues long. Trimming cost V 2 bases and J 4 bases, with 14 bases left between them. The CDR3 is CSARQGSMGTGELFF. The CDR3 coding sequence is TGCAGTGCTAGACAGGGCTCGATGGGCACCGGGGAGCTGTTTTTT.

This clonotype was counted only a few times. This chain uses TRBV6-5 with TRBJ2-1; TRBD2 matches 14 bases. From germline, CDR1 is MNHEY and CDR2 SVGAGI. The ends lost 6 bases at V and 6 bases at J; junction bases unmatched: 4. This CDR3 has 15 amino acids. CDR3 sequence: CASRPGTSGGNEQFF. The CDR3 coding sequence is TGTGCCAGCAGGCCTGGGACTAGCGGGGGCAATGAGCAGTTCTTC.